Listed below are T cell receptor beta chains from one sample, sequenced in a study of HIV-infected patients and healthy controls. From the 5' RACE reads, TCRdb called clonotypes with MiXCR, one entry per CDR3 protein. Of about 10,000 distinct CDR3 sequences listed, 7% to 9% are singletons. Sequences were obtained from blood. The source of these receptors is an adult in good health. Each CDR3 is given with its conserved first and last residue.

V gene: TRBV27; J gene: TRBJ2-1; CDR3 protein: CASSLFLRPVAGGHEQFF
V gene: TRBV13; J gene: TRBJ2-7; CDR3 protein: CASSLLGLKAHYEQYF
V gene: TRBV12-3/TRBV12-4; J gene: TRBJ1-1; CDR3 protein: CASSFQSMNTEAFF
V gene: TRBV7-8; J gene: TRBJ2-1; CDR3 protein: CASSRETSGIYYNEQFF
V gene: TRBV6-5; J gene: TRBJ1-1; CDR3 protein: CASSAGQIRGEAFF
V gene: TRBV20-1; J gene: TRBJ1-6; CDR3 protein: CSAREGRGYSYNSPLHF
V gene: TRBV5-4; J gene: TRBJ2-5; CDR3 protein: CASSLIGIRGETQYF
V gene: TRBV5-3; J gene: TRBJ2-5; CDR3 protein: CARSCGTGEETQYF
V gene: TRBV18; J gene: TRBJ1-5; CDR3 protein: CASSPFSDQPQHF
V gene: TRBV29-1; J gene: TRBJ2-3; CDR3 protein: CSVRKGDTQYF
V gene: TRBV14; J gene: TRBJ1-2; CDR3 protein: CASSQEDRVFGINGYTF
V gene: TRBV10-3; J gene: TRBJ2-1; CDR3 protein: CASAGGAHEQFF
V gene: TRBV12-3/TRBV12-4; J gene: TRBJ1-2; CDR3 protein: CASSPSSASNYGYTF
V gene: TRBV19; J gene: TRBJ2-5; CDR3 protein: CASAVGRNQETQYF
V gene: TRBV12-3/TRBV12-4; J gene: TRBJ2-1; CDR3 protein: CASSLVTYNEQFF
V gene: TRBV6-1; J gene: TRBJ1-2; CDR3 protein: CASSEWSANYGYTF
V gene: TRBV5-1; J gene: TRBJ1-2; CDR3 protein: CASSLGPGENYGYTF
V gene: TRBV14; J gene: TRBJ1-5; CDR3 protein: CASSQGRVEKPQHF
V gene: TRBV5-4; J gene: TRBJ2-1; CDR3 protein: CASSQPLAGPYNEQFF
V gene: TRBV7-8; J gene: TRBJ2-5; CDR3 protein: CASSSRGPQYF
V gene: TRBV5-1; J gene: TRBJ1-2; CDR3 protein: CASSLEQGARYGYTF
V gene: TRBV6-5; J gene: TRBJ1-3; CDR3 protein: CASSIQGGSGNTIYF
V gene: TRBV7-6; J gene: TRBJ2-5; CDR3 protein: CASSLKETQYF
V gene: TRBV19; J gene: TRBJ1-4; CDR3 protein: CASTSDRNNEKLFF
V gene: TRBV25-1; J gene: TRBJ1-6; CDR3 protein: CASSQVGSPLHF
V gene: TRBV6-1; J gene: TRBJ1-4; CDR3 protein: CASSEPGEAEKLFF
V gene: TRBV14; J gene: TRBJ1-3; CDR3 protein: CASSRRVFSGNTIYF
V gene: TRBV12-3/TRBV12-4; J gene: TRBJ2-1; CDR3 protein: CASSFGTSSYNEQFF
V gene: TRBV19; J gene: TRBJ2-3; CDR3 protein: CASRFYGTSSTDTQYF
V gene: TRBV10-3; J gene: TRBJ2-3; CDR3 protein: CAISESNSGTQYF
V gene: TRBV6-2/TRBV6-3; J gene: TRBJ2-3; CDR3 protein: CASSYATDTQYF
V gene: TRBV6-1; J gene: TRBJ1-5; CDR3 protein: CASTRPVAGGNQPQHF
V gene: TRBV11-2; J gene: TRBJ1-2; CDR3 protein: CASRATGTGNGDYGYTF
V gene: TRBV27; J gene: TRBJ2-6; CDR3 protein: CASTMPPGEGANVLTF